This T cell receptor (beta chain) emerged from a study of identifying expanded T cells in peripheral blood. Profiled with immunoSEQ multiplex PCR; TCRdb holds only in-frame clones, not every one. The sample includes about 110,000 clones, 80% to 90% seen only once; the top ten take about 15%. Notes on the study in general: Technical replicates showed about 1.2 changed clones; two weeks around 15; four weeks 19.

Regarding this clone: Its antigen is not known.

The V end was cut by 1 base, the J end by 3 bases, with 15 bases between. The CDR3 is 16 amino acids. The germline V gene encodes CDR1 LGHNA and CDR2 YSLEER. No infections or other immune events were documented during collection. The source is a person aged 18-70 years in good health. The sample comprised blood. The genes are TRBV4-3 and TRBJ1-1; maybe TRBD1 (5 bases). The DNA for the CDR3 is TGCGCCAGCAGCCAAGGGGTGAGGGGCTTGGACACTGAAGCTTTCTTT. It codes for CASSQGVRGLDTEAFF.